The 15 T cell receptor beta chains below all came from one sample that was sequenced in a study of blood T cells in healthy people across ages. Next came a second PCR, run for roughly 6 to 11 cycles, which used a sample-barcoded 5' primer along with a J-beta primer mix. One entry per CDR3 protein, called by TCRdb with MiXCR from the 5' RACE reads. The sample lists hundreds of thousands of distinct CDR3 sequences, around 48% occurring once. Source material: blood. These receptors were taken from a woman aged 60-75 years in good health.

The CDR3 here is CAWSASTEAFF. In nucleotides, the CDR3 is TGTGCCTGGAGTGCATCAACTGAAGCTTTCTTT. The chain carries TRBV30 and TRBJ1-1; D remains ambiguous. Germline-derived CDR1 and CDR2 are GTSNPN and SVGIG (reference sequence). The CDR3 totals 11 residues. V gave up 1 base and J gave up 5 bases, with 5 bases separating them.

V usage is TRBV4-3 and J usage is TRBJ1-4; maybe TRBD1 (6 bases). The CDR3 runs to 17 residues. Germline V gene sequence: CDR1 LGHNA, CDR2 YSLEER. The germline V and J ends were trimmed by 1 base and 7 bases, with 19 bases remaining between them. Here the CDR3 DNA reads TGCGCCAGCAGCCAAGGGGCATCTCAGGGGAAGGGTGAAAAACTGTTTTTT. Amino acids: CASSQGASQGKGEKLFF.

This clonotype was observed many times. The rearrangement uses TRBV29-1 and TRBJ2-6; the D gene is possibly TRBD2 (5 bases). The V end lost 1 base, the J end lost 3 bases, and 13 bases lay between the germline ends. CDR1 SQVTM and CDR2 ANQGSEA come from the germline V gene. The CDR3 is made up of 16 amino acids. The CDR3 DNA is TGCAGCGTTGAAGTAGGTCCGGGATTTGGGGCCAACGTCCTGACTTTC. Its translation is CSVEVGPGFGANVLTF.

With regard to this clonotype: A clone one base away is much larger, so this may be a read error. The V gene is TRBV15, the J gene TRBJ2-7, with TRBD2 matching 7 bases. CDR1 and CDR2 (germline): LNHNV, YYDKDF (reference sequence). The CDR3 is made up of 16 amino acids. The DNA for the CDR3 is TGTGCCGCCAGCAGAGATCACCAGCGGGGCGCCTACGAGCAGTACTTC. It specifies CAASRDHQRGAYEQYF.

This chain joins TRBV5-1 and TRBJ1-1; D may be TRBD1 (6 bases). The CDR3 extends over 15 amino acids. Trimming shortened V by 0 bases and J by 5 bases, and 14 bases separated the two germline ends. Germline V lookup: CDR1 SGHRS, CDR2 YFSETQ. The CDR3 reads CASSLDGGGRTEAFF. The CDR3 coding sequence is TGCGCCAGCAGCTTGGACGGGGGCGGGAGGACTGAAGCTTTCTTT.

The chain uses TRBV28 and TRBJ2-5; D may be TRBD2 (5 bases). The closer fit of TRBJ2-7 to the DNA end suggests the J call may be wrong. This CDR3 comprises 11 residues. CDR1 is MDHEN and CDR2 is SYDVKM in the germline V gene. CDR3 loop: CASTGNYEQYF. The CDR3 DNA is TGTGCCAGCACGGGGAACTACGAGCAGTACTTC.

The chain has TRBV12-3 or TRBV12-4 and TRBJ2-7; the match to TRBD2 covers 12 bases. V dropped 2 bases and J dropped 6; count of bases not matched to a gene: 8. This CDR3 comprises 16 residues. CDR3 region: CASSLTLAGGPGEQYF. CDR3 sequence (DNA): TGTGCCAGCAGTTTAACCCTAGCGGGAGGGCCTGGCGAGCAGTACTTC.

This clonotype was counted a few times. V usage is TRBV7-2 and J usage is TRBJ2-7; D assignment may be TRBD1 or TRBD2 (7 bases each). The V end lost 1 base, the J end lost 2 bases, and 21 bases lay between the germline ends. Germline V CDR1 and CDR2: SGHTA, FQGNSA. CDR3 length: 18 amino acids. DNA for the CDR3: TGTGCCAGCAGCTTAGGCGGCGGGGGAGGGGACAGAACCTACGAGCAGTACTTC. This gives the protein CASSLGGGGGDRTYEQYF.

The rearrangement joins TRBV20-1 to TRBJ2-2; D is perhaps TRBD2 (6 bases). CDR3 length equals 14 residues. Per the germline V gene, CDR1 is DFQATT and CDR2 is SNEGSKA (reference sequence). The germline V and J ends were trimmed by 5 bases and 6 bases, with 16 bases remaining between them. The CDR3 DNA follows: TGCAGTGCTGCGCAGGCGGGAAGTGCCGGGGAGCTGTTTTTT. Encoded protein: CSAAQAGSAGELFF.

This clonotype appeared a few times. The chain links TRBV4-3 to TRBJ2-5; no clear D. Gene TRBJ2-7 matches the end of the DNA better, so the J call may be wrong. Germline V gene data show CDR1 as LGHNA and CDR2 as YSLEER. This CDR3 has 14 amino acids. CDR3 DNA: TGCGCCAGCAGCCAAGATTTCGGCCGCTACGAGCAGTACTTC. This gives the protein CASSQDFGRYEQYF.

V is TRBV7-9 and J is TRBJ1-2; D is uncertain. Germline V gene sequence: CDR1 SEHNR, CDR2 FQNEAQ (reference sequence). The V and J ends lost 2 bases and 7 bases respectively, with 11 bases between them. The CDR3 has 13 residues. The CDR3 region is CASSLLKFAGYTF. The CDR3 nucleotides read TGTGCCAGCAGCTTACTAAAGTTCGCTGGCTACACCTTC.

J is TRBJ2-7 and V is TRBV20-1, with D tentatively TRBD1 or TRBD2 (6 bases each). Trimming took 6 bases from V and 4 from J, leaving 19 bases between them. The CDR3 totals 14 residues. Germline loops: CDR1 DFQATT, CDR2 SNEGSKA (reference sequence). CDR3 sequence (DNA): TGCAGTGCCACCGAGCCGGGGGCGAATTACGAGCAGTACTTC. Encoded protein: CSATEPGANYEQYF.

The genes are TRBV4-2 and TRBJ2-4; 15 nucleotides agree with TRBD2. Per germline, CDR1 LGHNA and CDR2 YNFKEQ. With 3 bases clipped from V and 2 bases from J, the junction kept 14 bases outside the gene matches. There are 21 residues in the CDR3. The CDR3 region has the DNA TGTGCCAGCAGCCATGAACCGGGACTAGCGGGAGGCAGGCGTACCAAAAACATTCAGTACTTC. Translated: CASSHEPGLAGGRRTKNIQYF.

This clonotype was found a few times. The chain links TRBV7-2 to TRBJ2-3; 11 bases fit TRBD2. The germline gives CDR1 SGHTA, CDR2 FQGNSA. V lost 2 bases, J lost 10 bases, and 11 bases stayed unmatched. The CDR3 is 16 amino acids. CDR3 sequence: CASSLLAGGSYGAQYF. The CDR3 DNA reads TGTGCCAGCAGCTTACTAGCGGGAGGAAGTTATGGTGCGCAGTATTTT.

V is TRBV20-1 and J is TRBJ2-7, with D perhaps TRBD1 (5 bases). Trimming stripped 5 bases from V and 2 bases from J, with 13 bases between. CDR1 is DFQATT, CDR2 SNEGSKA, per germline (reference sequence). The CDR3 runs to 13 residues. DNA for the CDR3: TGCAGTGCTCCAGACAGAAATCCCTACGAGCAGTACTTC. Its protein is CSAPDRNPYEQYF.